This record concerns one T cell receptor beta chain sequence. Its antigen is not identified. The data were taken from a study of cytomegalovirus exposure and HLA in healthy donors. Study as a whole: The 95 to 150 validation repertoires were produced on the same platform as the 700 or so repertoires of the first cohort. This was reported in a later analysis.

Unmatched junction bases numbered 12, after V lost 5 bases and J lost 5 bases. The V gene's germline CDR1 is SNHLY and CDR2 FYNNEI. The CDR3 totals 15 residues. Clones were read by immunoSEQ multiplex PCR, and TCRdb kept only the in-frame ones, dropping some. The data show about 250,000 clones, 87% seen once. Whole-study findings and limits: Overall, roughly 150 TCR beta chains were annotated as cytomegalovirus-associated. There were a few CMV-associated chains whose specificity for CMV antigens was confirmed in vitro. In the 120 or so validation repertoires, approximately 94% of cluster scores exceeded 0, per a later analysis.

This TCR came from a man aged 18 to 30 in good health and CMV-seronegative. V and J are TRBV2 and TRBJ2-7; 7 bases align to TRBD1. The sample consisted of PBMCs. In nucleotides, the CDR3 is TGTGCCAGCAGTCGAGGGGGCCGAAGTGGTAACGAGCAGTACTTC. As protein: CASSRGGRSGNEQYF.